These 30 T cell receptor beta chains were sequenced from one sample in a study of shared clonotypes between healthy human individuals. The method was immunoSEQ multiplex PCR; TCRdb's version includes in-frame clones alone and lacks a portion of them. The table shows 2 million to 2.5 million clones, with 90% to 95% occurring only once. Sequencing used naive CD4+ T cells sorted from blood. Subset reported: CD45RA+ positively selected. The receptors were sampled from a man aged 18-30 years in good health.

The V and J genes are TRBV5-1 and TRBJ1-5; weak D call: TRBD1 (5 bases). The CDR3 is made up of 17 amino acids. The germline gives CDR1 SGHRS, CDR2 YFSETQ. V was pared by 4 bases and J by 5 bases, with 22 bases between. CDR3 bases: TGCGCCAGCAGCCCGGATGCAAGCGGGGCTGGGTATCAGCCCCAGCATTTT. Translated: CASSPDASGAGYQPQHF.

The rearrangement links TRBV29-1 to TRBJ1-2, with D perhaps matching TRBD1 (6 bases). From germline, CDR1 is SQVTM and CDR2 ANQGSEA. The V gene lost 7 bases and the J gene lost 4 bases, with 22 bases spanning the gap. The CDR3 has 15 amino acids. Written as DNA, the CDR3 is TGCAGCGCCCTCCTGTCAGGGGTCGGCGGCTATGGCTACACCTTC. Protein product: CSALLSGVGGYGYTF. The full variable domain, with the rest looked up from reference TRBV29-1 and TRBJ1-2, is SAVISQKPSRDICQRGTSLTIQCQVDSQVTMMFWYRQQPGQSLTLIATANQGSEATYESGFVIDKFPISRPNLTFSTLTVSNMSPEDSSIYLCSALLSGVGGYGYTFGSGTRLTVV.

The chain has TRBV10-2 and TRBJ1-4; D gene uncertain. The V and J ends lost 4 bases and 8 bases respectively, with 8 bases between them. Germline V gives CDR1 WSHSY, CDR2 SAAADI. The CDR3 loop spans 12 amino acids. The chain's CDR3 is CASSAVTEKLFF. The CDR3 DNA sequence: TGCGCCAGCAGTGCCGTGACCGAAAAACTGTTTTTT.

Worth noting for this clone: This sample also contains other DNA sequences that code for the same CDR3. The CDR3 DNA reads TGTGCCAGCTCACCCCCGGGGTCCTACGAGCAGTACTTC. This gives the protein CASSPPGSYEQYF. The chain is built from TRBV18 and TRBJ2-7; a possible D gene is TRBD2 (5 bases). The CDR3 contains 13 residues. Trimming pared 3 bases from V and 1 base from J, leaving 7 bases between. Per germline, CDR1 KGHSH and CDR2 LQKENI.

The V call is TRBV9, the J call TRBJ2-1, with D tentatively TRBD2 (5 bases). With 1 base removed from V and 10 bases from J, the gap between germline ends came to 15 bases. This CDR3 comprises 14 residues. Per germline, CDR1 SGDLS and CDR2 YYNGEE. CDR3 nucleotide sequence: TGTGCCAGCAGCGTAAACCAAGTGGGAGAAGAGCAGTTCTTC. Translated, it gives CASSVNQVGEEQFF.

This chain connects TRBV21-1 to TRBJ2-2. TRBV21-1 is recorded as a pseudogene. The CDR3 is made up of 13 amino acids. The CDR3 here is CASSARTTGELFF. CDR3 bases: TGTGCCAGCAGCGCCCGTACCACCGGGGAGCTGTTTTTT.

This clone appeared once. This sequence joins TRBV25-1 and TRBJ1-5; D may be TRBD1 (5 bases). Deletions cut 7 bases from V and 9 bases from J, with 19 bases between. From germline, CDR1 is MGHDK and CDR2 SYGVNS. The CDR3 sequence is 14 residues long. In DNA form, the CDR3 reads TGTGCCAGCACCACCTTTGGGGAGGGGCCGCCCCAGCATTTT. Amino acid sequence: CASTTFGEGPPQHF.

The chain links TRBV9 to TRBJ2-1; a weak D match, TRBD2 (5 bases). The CDR3 contains 13 residues. The V gene's germline CDR1 is SGDLS and CDR2 YYNGEE. Trimming stripped 0 bases from V and 9 bases from J, with 10 bases between. In DNA, the CDR3 is TGTGCCAGCAGCGTAGCTAAAGAGGGTGAGCAGTTCTTC. Protein: CASSVAKEGEQFF. The full variable domain, in which reference TRBV9 and TRBJ2-1 provide the parts outside the CDR3, is DSGVTQTPKHLITATGQRVTLRCSPRSGDLSVYWYQQSLDQGLQFLIQYYNGEERAKGNILERFSAQQFPDLHSELNLSSLELGDSALYFCASSVAKEGEQFFGPGTRLTVL.

The chain couples TRBV27 to TRBJ1-2; 12 bases align to TRBD1. Germline CDR1 and CDR2: MNHEY and SMNVEV (reference sequence). Trimming at V came to 5 bases and at J to 7 bases, leaving 20 bases not matched to a gene. The CDR3 is 19 amino acids. CDR3 protein: CASSPVGGTGGAYLFGYTF. CDR3 bases: TGTGCCAGCAGTCCAGTCGGCGGGACAGGGGGCGCGTACTTGTTTGGCTACACCTTC.

The V and J genes are TRBV7-9 and TRBJ2-3, with 7 bases aligning to TRBD1. Germline CDR1 and CDR2: SEHNR and FQNEAQ (reference sequence). J gave up 6 bases and V 2 bases, and 8 bases lay outside the gene matches. There are 15 residues in the CDR3. This CDR3 reads CASSLKGTAFDTQYF. The CDR3 DNA sequence: TGTGCCAGCAGCTTAAAGGGGACAGCCTTCGATACGCAGTATTTT.

The chain uses TRBV6-1 and TRBJ1-4, with 11 bases lining up with TRBD1. Germline V gives CDR1 MNHNS, CDR2 SASEGT. V lost 7 bases to trimming and J lost 5 bases; unmatched junction nucleotides: 6. This CDR3 contains 15 residues. This chain's CDR3 is CASNPGTGGNEKLFF. CDR3 DNA sequence: TGTGCCAGCAACCCTGGGACAGGGGGGAATGAAAAACTGTTTTTT.

The genes are TRBV6-1 and TRBJ1-5; the D gene is possibly TRBD1 (6 bases). The length of the CDR3 is 14 residues. Trimming took 2 bases from V and 7 from J, leaving 12 bases between them. Germline V gene lookup returns CDR1 MNHNS and CDR2 SASEGT. The CDR3 bases are TGTGCCAGCAGTGAATATCGGGGGGGCCAGCCCCAGCATTTT. Protein product: CASSEYRGGQPQHF.

This chain links TRBV2 with TRBJ2-7; 12 bases map to TRBD1. Germline V CDR1 and CDR2: SNHLY, FYNNEI. Trimming removed 7 bases from V and 4 bases from J; junction bases left unmatched: 8. The CDR3 loop spans 15 amino acids. The CDR3 nucleotides read TGTGCCAGCATCCCCGGGACAGGGGGCGAATACGAGCAGTACTTC. It specifies CASIPGTGGEYEQYF.

The rearrangement uses TRBV5-4 and TRBJ1-5; TRBD1 agrees at 8 bases. The CDR3 runs to 15 residues. Looked up from germline, CDR1 is SGHNT and CDR2 is YYREEE (reference sequence). Trimming cost V 4 bases and J 6 bases; bases outside gene matches: 9. This CDR3 reads CASSPPGGGGQPQHF. The CDR3 region has the DNA TGTGCCAGCAGCCCCCCAGGGGGCGGGGGTCAGCCCCAGCATTTT. Full variable domain (outside the CDR3, taken from reference TRBV5-4 and TRBJ1-5): ETGVTQSPTHLIKTRGQQVTLRCSSQSGHNTVSWYQQALGQGPQFIFQYYREEENGRGNFPPRFSGLQFPNYSSELNVNALELDDSALYLCASSPPGGGGQPQHFGDGTRLSIL.

This chain uses TRBV5-4 with TRBJ2-5, with TRBD2 matching 7 bases. Unmatched junction bases numbered 3, after V lost 1 base and J lost 3 bases. Germline CDR1 is SGHNT and CDR2 is YYREEE (reference sequence). This CDR3 contains 14 residues. CDR3 DNA sequence: TGTGCCAGCAGCTTGCAGGGAGGGGAAGAGACCCAGTACTTC. Translated: CASSLQGGEETQYF.

In DNA, the CDR3 is TGCGCCAGCAGCTTGGGCGGGGACCAAGAGACCCAGTACTTC. Protein: CASSLGGDQETQYF. This chain links TRBV5-1 with TRBJ2-5; D possibly corresponds to TRBD2 (6 bases). The CDR3 has 14 amino acids. Germline lookup yields CDR1 SGHRS and CDR2 YFSETQ. The ends were cut back, 0 bases at V and 0 bases at J, with 6 bases in the middle.

The genes are TRBV4-1 and TRBJ1-4, with TRBD1 matching 9 bases. Germline-derived CDR1 and CDR2 are MGHRA and YSYEKL. After removal of 2 bases from V and 6 bases from J, the junction contained 4 bases not matched to a gene. The CDR3 is made up of 15 amino acids. CDR3 DNA: TGCGCCAGCAGCCAACAAACAGGGGGCTATGAAAAACTGTTTTTT. Amino acid sequence: CASSQQTGGYEKLFF.

V and J are TRBV2 and TRBJ1-6; no definite D call. The CDR3 runs to 16 residues. Germline V gene data show CDR1 as SNHLY and CDR2 as FYNNEI. The ends were cut back, 2 bases at V and 0 bases at J, with 8 bases in the middle. In nucleotides, the CDR3 is TGTGCCAGCAGTGAACCGCCGAGCTCCTATAATTCACCCCTCCACTTT. It is translated as CASSEPPSSYNSPLHF.

This chain uses TRBV6-4 with TRBJ1-3; no reliable D call. The germline V gene has CDR1 MRHNA and CDR2 SNTAGT. The V end lost 9 bases, the J end lost 3 bases, and 15 bases lay between the germline ends. The CDR3 loop spans 14 amino acids. CDR3 region: CARFGMVFGNTIYF. The CDR3 nucleotides are TGTGCCAGGTTCGGGATGGTCTTTGGAAACACCATATATTTT.

The rearrangement joins TRBV6-5 to TRBJ1-4; 7 bases align to TRBD1. Germline CDR1 is MNHEY and CDR2 is SVGAGI. The length of the CDR3 is 14 residues. Germline trimming cut 2 bases from V and 7 bases from J; bases unmatched to any gene: 4. CDR3 sequence: CASSYNRGGEKLFF. The CDR3, as DNA: TGTGCCAGCAGTTACAACAGGGGAGGTGAAAAACTGTTTTTT.

The genes are TRBV7-9 and TRBJ2-1, with 12 nucleotides matching TRBD1. The V gene's germline CDR1 is SEHNR and CDR2 FQNEAQ (reference sequence). V was pared by 4 bases and J by 8 bases, with 6 bases of the junction left unmatched. This CDR3 is built from 15 residues. The CDR3 DNA reads TGTGCCAGCAGCTCCGCGGGACAGGGGGCCCATGAGCAGTTCTTC. Its protein is CASSSAGQGAHEQFF.

The table lists this clone with a count of one. The V gene is TRBV19, the J gene TRBJ2-3; TRBD1 aligns across 7 bases. The CDR3 loop spans 15 amino acids. CDR1 is LNHDA and CDR2 is SQIVND in the germline V gene (reference sequence). V trimming: 4 bases; J trimming: 0 bases; junction bases outside the gene matches: 4. The CDR3 nucleotides are TGTGCCAGTAGTACGCCGGGACAGAGCACAGATACGCAGTATTTT. Its translation: CASSTPGQSTDTQYF.

The chain has TRBV6-6 and TRBJ1-5; D remains ambiguous. V lost 8 bases to trimming and J lost 1 base, with 15 bases between them. Germline V gene data show CDR1 as MNHNY and CDR2 as SVGAGI (reference sequence). The length of the CDR3 is 15 residues. The CDR3 sequence is CASVQKRGSNQPQHF. The CDR3 coding sequence is TGTGCCAGCGTCCAAAAGCGGGGAAGCAATCAGCCCCAGCATTTT.

The V and J genes are TRBV6-4 and TRBJ1-4; TRBD1 agrees at 10 bases. CDR3 length: 13 amino acids. J lost 8 bases, V lost 8 bases, and 5 bases had no gene match. Germline V lookup: CDR1 MRHNA, CDR2 SNTAGT. DNA of the CDR3: TGTGCCAGCGCGGAGGACAGGGGGGAAAAACTGTTTTTT. It yields the protein CASAEDRGEKLFF.

V is TRBV6-4 and J is TRBJ1-1; TRBD1 might be the D (6 bases). This CDR3 comprises 14 residues. Germline-derived CDR1 and CDR2 are MRHNA and SNTAGT. The V and J ends lost 7 bases and 1 base respectively, with 13 bases between them. For the CDR3, the DNA is TGTGCCAGCAAAGGGGGAACGGGGAACACTGAAGCTTTCTTT. The encoded protein is CASKGGTGNTEAFF.

The chain joins TRBV9 to TRBJ2-3; D ambiguous. The CDR3 runs 15 residues. The germline V and J ends were trimmed by 1 base and 3 bases, with 12 bases remaining between them. CDR1 and CDR2 from the germline V gene are SGDLS and YYNGEE. CDR3 in DNA: TGTGCCAGCAGCGTATCGTCGGGTTTTACAGATACGCAGTATTTT. It yields the protein CASSVSSGFTDTQYF.

This chain links TRBV21-1 with TRBJ2-7; the table's TRBD2 call for D was not verified on the DNA. TRBV21-1 is listed as a pseudogene. This CDR3 has 16 residues. The CDR3 region is CASSKVLTLEATEQYF. The CDR3 coding sequence is TGTGCCAGCAGCAAAGTCCTAACCCTAGAGGCGACCGAGCAGTACTTC.

As concerns this clone: The sample contains more than one DNA sequence encoding this CDR3. In DNA, the CDR3 is TGCGCCAGCAGCTCTGGACTAGCGGGGGGACAAGAGACCCAGTACTTC. This gives the protein CASSSGLAGGQETQYF. The chain employs TRBV5-1 and TRBJ2-5, with 14 bases aligning to TRBD2. With 3 bases clipped from V and 2 bases from J, the junction kept 3 bases outside the gene matches. CDR3 length: 16 amino acids. CDR1 SGHRS and CDR2 YFSETQ come from the germline V gene. Supplemented by reference TRBV5-1 and TRBJ2-5, the full variable domain reads KAGVTQTPRYLIKTRGQQVTLSCSPISGHRSVSWYQQTPGQGLQFLFEYFSETQRNKGNFPGRFSGRQFSNSRSEMNVSTLELGDSALYLCASSSGLAGGQETQYFGPGTRLLVL.

This clone has only a few counts. CDR3: CASSYPGPGTGNEQYF. The CDR3 DNA reads TGTGCCAGCAGTTACCCTGGTCCCGGGACAGGGAACGAGCAGTACTTC. The chain has TRBV6-6 and TRBJ2-5, with 9 bases fitting TRBD1. The DNA end is more similar to TRBJ2-7, so the J call may be wrong. This CDR3 contains 16 residues. CDR1 is MNHNY, CDR2 SVGAGI, per germline (reference sequence).

The rearrangement joins TRBV10-1 to TRBJ1-4; D remains ambiguous. Trimming shortened V by 3 bases and J by 7 bases, and 6 bases separated the two germline ends. The germline gives CDR1 WNHNN, CDR2 SYGVQD (reference sequence). This CDR3 contains 12 residues. CDR3 nucleotides: TGCGCCAGCAGTGAAACGGGTGAAAAACTGTTTTTT. Its protein is CASSETGEKLFF.